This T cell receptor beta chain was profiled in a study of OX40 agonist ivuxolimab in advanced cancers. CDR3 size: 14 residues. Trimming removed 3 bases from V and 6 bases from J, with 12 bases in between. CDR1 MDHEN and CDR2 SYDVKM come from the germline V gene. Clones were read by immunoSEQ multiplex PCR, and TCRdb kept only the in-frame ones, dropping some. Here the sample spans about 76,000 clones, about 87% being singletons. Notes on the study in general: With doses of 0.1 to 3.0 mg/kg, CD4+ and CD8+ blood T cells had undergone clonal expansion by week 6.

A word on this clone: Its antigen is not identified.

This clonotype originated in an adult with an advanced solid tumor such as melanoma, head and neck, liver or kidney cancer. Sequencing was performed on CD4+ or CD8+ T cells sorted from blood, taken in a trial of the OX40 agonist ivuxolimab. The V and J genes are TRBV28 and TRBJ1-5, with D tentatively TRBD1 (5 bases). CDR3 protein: CASSFRQRSQPQHF. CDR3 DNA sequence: TGTGCCAGCAGTTTCCGACAGAGGAGTCAGCCCCAGCATTTT.